These 28 T cell receptor beta chains originate from one sample sequenced in a study of T cells and copy number aberrations in small-cell lung cancer. The repertoire was sequenced with immunoSEQ multiplex PCR; TCRdb's copy has only in-frame clones and lacks some. The table has some 580 clones, over 65% seen once. The material sequenced was tumor tissue. These receptors all stem from a man in his 60s with small cell lung cancer.

The rearrangement uses TRBV10-1 and TRBJ2-7; a possible D gene is TRBD2 (6 bases). Trimming removed 5 bases from V and 6 bases from J, with 14 bases in between. CDR1 is WNHNN and CDR2 is SYGVQD in the germline V gene (reference sequence). The CDR3 contains 13 residues. DNA for the CDR3: TGCGCCAGCAGTAGACTAGTCTCGAGCGAGCAGTACTTC. This translates into CASSRLVSSEQYF.

This chain connects TRBV21-1 to TRBJ1-4; TRBD1, as called in the table, went unchecked against the DNA. TRBV21-1 is a recognized pseudogene. This CDR3 is built from 15 residues. CDR3 sequence (DNA): TGTGCCAGCAGCAGGGACAGTTCAACTAATGAAAAACTGTTTTTT. Its translation: CASSRDSSTNEKLFF.

The V and J genes are TRBV25-1 and TRBJ1-2; D not certain. The CDR3 is made up of 13 amino acids. Germline CDR1 reads MGHDK; CDR2 reads SYGVNS. Trimming left V 1 base short and J 5 bases short, with 8 bases between. The CDR3 nucleotides read TGTGCCAGCAGTGAATCAGCGGCATATGGCTACACCTTC. Amino acids: CASSESAAYGYTF.

CDR3 DNA sequence: TGTGCCAGCAGCTCCGGACAGGGGCGGGATGAGCAGTTCTTC. This encodes CASSSGQGRDEQFF. The J gene is TRBJ2-1, the V gene TRBV5-8, with TRBD1 matching over 9 bases. Per the germline V gene, CDR1 is SGHTS and CDR2 is YDEGEE. The trim removed 3 bases at V and 8 bases at J, leaving 6 bases unmatched. The CDR3 is 14 amino acids.

The J gene is TRBJ2-1, the V gene TRBV9; 10 bases match TRBD2. The length of the CDR3 is 15 residues. V lost 0 bases to trimming and J lost 6 bases; unmatched junction nucleotides: 3. Germline V lookup: CDR1 SGDLS, CDR2 YYNGEE. CDR3 loop: CASSVGSGGANEQFF. Written as DNA, the CDR3 is TGTGCCAGCAGCGTAGGGAGCGGGGGGGCCAATGAGCAGTTCTTC. Drawing the rest from reference TRBV9 and TRBJ2-1, the complete variable domain is DSGVTQTPKHLITATGQRVTLRCSPRSGDLSVYWYQQSLDQGLQFLIQYYNGEERAKGNILERFSAQQFPDLHSELNLSSLELGDSALYFCASSVGSGGANEQFFGPGTRLTVL.

This chain uses TRBV7-2 with TRBJ1-2; 8 bases fit TRBD1. The ends lost 0 bases at V and 10 bases at J; junction bases unmatched: 19. This CDR3 contains 18 residues. Germline lookup yields CDR1 SGHTA and CDR2 FQGNSA. DNA for the CDR3: TGTGCCAGCAGCTTAGCGATCGTGGGCCCGGACAGGGATGATTACTACACCTTC. Amino acids: CASSLAIVGPDRDDYYTF.

This chain uses TRBV5-1 with TRBJ1-3; D possibly corresponds to TRBD1 (6 bases). The germline gives CDR1 SGHRS, CDR2 YFSETQ. CDR3 length: 12 amino acids. V lost 4 bases and J 5 bases, leaving 7 bases between the germline ends. CDR3 DNA: TGCGCCAGCAGCCGGGACAGAAACACCATATATTTT. Protein product: CASSRDRNTIYF.

V gene TRBV5-1 combines with J gene TRBJ2-7; 8 bases are shared with TRBD2. The CDR3 is 16 residues long. CDR1 is SGHRS, CDR2 YFSETQ, per germline. Trimming took 0 bases from V and 4 from J; bases not matched to a gene: 9. The CDR3 spells CASSLAPGLGIYEQYF. Written as DNA, the CDR3 is TGCGCCAGCAGCTTGGCCCCGGGACTAGGGATATACGAGCAGTACTTC.

This chain uses TRBV11-2 with TRBJ2-7; D might be TRBD2 (7 bases). The CDR3 has 15 residues. Germline V lookup: CDR1 SGHAT, CDR2 FQNNGV. V was trimmed by 2 bases and J by 6 bases, leaving 17 bases between them. The CDR3 DNA follows: TGTGCCAGCAGCTTATGGGGGGGGCAGGGAGTCGAGCAGTACTTC. Protein: CASSLWGGQGVEQYF.

This rearrangement joins TRBV9 to TRBJ1-4; D might be TRBD1 (6 bases). The V and J ends lost 0 bases and 6 bases respectively, with 15 bases between them. The CDR3 is made up of 16 amino acids. Germline values: CDR1 SGDLS, CDR2 YYNGEE. The DNA of the CDR3 is TGTGCCAGCAGCGTAGAGGGGGGGGGAGATGATGAAAAACTGTTTTTT. Translated, it gives CASSVEGGGDDEKLFF.

The genes are TRBV15 and TRBJ1-3; D ambiguous. V was pared by 2 bases and J by 0 bases, with 11 bases between. The CDR3 spans 16 residues. The germline V gene has CDR1 LNHNV and CDR2 YYDKDF (reference sequence). CDR3 DNA: TGTGCCACCAGCAGAACGGTGCAAGACTCTGGAAACACCATATATTTT. Translated, it gives CATSRTVQDSGNTIYF.

J is TRBJ1-3 and V is TRBV11-3; 9 positions match TRBD1. V shed 2 bases, J shed 4 bases, and the junction held 12 bases outside the gene matches. Germline V gene sequence: CDR1 SGHNT, CDR2 YENEEA. The CDR3 length is 18 residues. The CDR3: CASSLKGLQGAYGNTIYF. The CDR3 DNA sequence: TGTGCCAGCAGCTTAAAGGGTCTACAGGGGGCTTACGGAAACACCATATATTTT. The complete variable domain, with remaining parts taken from reference TRBV11-3 and TRBJ1-3, reads EAGVVQSPRYKIIEKKQPVAFWCNPISGHNTLYWYLQNLGQGPELLIRYENEEAVDDSQLPKDRFSAERLKGVDSTLKIQPAELGDSAVYLCASSLKGLQGAYGNTIYFGEGSWLTVV.

The chain links TRBV7-2 to TRBJ2-1; 15 bases match TRBD2. Germline CDR1 reads SGHTA; CDR2 reads FQGNSA. The CDR3 runs 17 residues. V gave up 1 base and J gave up 2 bases; unmatched junction bases: 0. The CDR3 here is CASSLGTSGRAYNEQFF. Written as DNA, the CDR3 is TGTGCCAGCAGCTTAGGGACTAGCGGGAGGGCCTACAATGAGCAGTTCTTC.

V usage is TRBV18 and J usage is TRBJ2-2; no definite D call. Trimming left V 3 bases short and J 4 bases short, with 12 bases between. The germline V gene has CDR1 KGHSH and CDR2 LQKENI. This CDR3 spans 15 amino acids. The CDR3 DNA follows: TGTGCCAGCTCACCTCTCAATGAAGTCACCGGGGAGCTGTTTTTT. This codes for CASSPLNEVTGELFF.

The V and J genes are TRBV5-6 and TRBJ2-5; D remains unclear. Germline CDR1 and CDR2: SGHDT and YYEEEE. Between the trimmed V and J ends, which lost 4 bases and 3 bases, there was a span of 10 bases. The CDR3 is 13 residues long. The CDR3: CASSEIMEETQYF. CDR3 coding DNA: TGTGCCAGCAGCGAGATTATGGAAGAGACCCAGTACTTC.

The rearrangement uses TRBV7-9 and TRBJ2-7; D is unresolved. V lost 2 bases to trimming and J lost 2 bases, with 4 bases between them. This CDR3 region has 12 residues. Looked up from germline, CDR1 is SEHNR and CDR2 is FQNEAQ (reference sequence). Here the CDR3 reads CASSLYAYEQYF. DNA for the CDR3: TGTGCCAGCAGCTTATACGCCTACGAGCAGTACTTC.

This clone is a singleton in its sample. The V call is TRBV10-1, the J call TRBJ1-2; D ambiguous. The CDR3 has 13 amino acids. V lost 2 bases, J lost 4 bases, and 8 bases lay in between. CDR1 and CDR2 from the germline V gene are WNHNN and SYGVQD (reference sequence). The CDR3 nucleotides are TGCGCCAGCAGTGAGGCAGGTGGCTATGGCTACACCTTC. Its protein is CASSEAGGYGYTF.

For this clone: Compared with germline, one end of the junction differs, possibly owing to a read error. The V and J genes are TRBV7-9 and TRBJ1-1, with unresolved D. Germline V gene lookup returns CDR1 SEHNR and CDR2 FQNEAQ (reference sequence). This CDR3 is 12 amino acids long. The CDR3, as DNA: TGTGCCAGCACCTTATTCAACACTGAAGCTTTCTTT. This translates into CASTLFNTEAFF.

The sample holds a few counts of this clone. The chain uses TRBV7-9 and TRBJ1-1, with D possibly TRBD1 on 5 matching bases. Trimming cost V 8 bases and J 7 bases, with 14 bases left between them. This CDR3 is 12 amino acids long. The germline V gene encodes CDR1 SEHNR and CDR2 FQNEAQ (reference sequence). The CDR3 is CASRDELNEAFF. In DNA form, the CDR3 reads TGTGCCAGCCGGGACGAACTTAATGAAGCTTTCTTT. Combining the CDR3 with reference TRBV7-9 and TRBJ1-1 gives the whole variable domain DTGVSQNPRHKITKRGQNVTFRCDPISEHNRLYWYRQTLGQGPEFLTYFQNEAQLEKSRLLSDRFSAERPKGSFSTLEIQRTEQGDSAMYLCASRDELNEAFFGQGTRLTVV.

The chain joins TRBV5-1 to TRBJ2-7; D is possibly TRBD1 or TRBD2 (5 bases each). Germline lookup yields CDR1 SGHRS and CDR2 YFSETQ. The CDR3 spans 13 residues. Trimming removed 3 bases at V and 2 bases at J, with 9 bases between. CDR3 bases: TGCGCCAGCAGCTGGGACGGACCCTACGAGCAGTACTTC. It translates to CASSWDGPYEQYF.

The chain combines TRBV6-1 with TRBJ1-1, with D hard to call. V dropped 2 bases and J dropped 8 bases, with 12 bases sitting between them. The CDR3 spans 13 residues. Germline V gene lookup returns CDR1 MNHNS and CDR2 SASEGT. CDR3 DNA: TGTGCCAGCAGTGAATGGGTAGCGGGGGAAGCTTTCTTT. Translating it yields CASSEWVAGEAFF.

As regards this clone: A read error may produce the germline difference seen at one junction end. The CDR3 DNA sequence: TGCGCCAGCAGCTGGAGAACAGGTATCCCGTTTTACGTCTTC. It encodes CASSWRTGIPFYVF. The chain uses TRBV5-1 and TRBJ2-4, with D tentatively TRBD1 (5 bases). Germline CDR1 reads SGHRS; CDR2 reads YFSETQ. The CDR3 covers 14 residues. Full variable domain (remainder filled in from reference TRBV5-1 and TRBJ2-4): KAGVTQTPRYLIKTRGQQVTLSCSPISGHRSVSWYQQTPGQGLQFLFEYFSETQRNKGNFPGRFSGRQFSNSRSEMNVSTLELGDSALYLCASSWRTGIPFYVFGAGTRLSVL.

This clone appeared a single time. The chain joins TRBV4-1 to TRBJ1-2, with D perhaps TRBD1 (6 bases). This CDR3 has 15 residues. Germline lookup yields CDR1 MGHRA and CDR2 YSYEKL. V lost 0 bases and J 0 bases, leaving 8 bases between the germline ends. CDR3 in DNA: TGCGCCAGCAGCCAAGAAAGGACAGCTAACTATGGCTACACCTTC. Its translation: CASSQERTANYGYTF.

The rearrangement links TRBV6-5 to TRBJ1-6; D is perhaps TRBD1 (6 bases). The CDR3 sequence is 15 residues long. Trimming removed 2 bases from V and 9 bases from J, with 14 bases in between. Germline V gene data show CDR1 as MNHEY and CDR2 as SVGAGI. The CDR3 here is CASSYKPRGISPLHF. The CDR3, as DNA: TGTGCCAGCAGTTACAAACCCAGGGGAATTTCACCCCTCCACTTT.

This rearrangement joins TRBV5-8 to TRBJ2-3; maybe TRBD2 (5 bases). Trimming shortened V by 6 bases and J by 3 bases, and 11 bases separated the two germline ends. Germline CDR1 and CDR2: SGHTS and YDEGEE. The CDR3 runs to 13 residues. In nucleotides, the CDR3 is TGTGCCAGCAACAGCGGCGGGACAGATACGCAGTATTTT. Amino acids: CASNSGGTDTQYF.

This clone was observed once. The chain is built from TRBV6-6 and TRBJ2-5; D call uncertain. The germline V gene has CDR1 MNHNY and CDR2 SVGAGI (reference sequence). There are 13 residues in the CDR3. Trimming removed 6 bases from V and 5 bases from J, with 13 bases in between. The chain's CDR3 is CASSPVELETQYF. The DNA for the CDR3 is TGTGCCAGCAGCCCAGTGGAGCTGGAGACCCAGTACTTC.

The rearrangement links TRBV6-1 to TRBJ1-5; D not certain. The germline V gene has CDR1 MNHNS and CDR2 SASEGT. The CDR3 extends over 15 amino acids. V was pared by 3 bases and J by 3 bases, with 12 bases between. The CDR3 loop is CASSEYKGYNQPQHF. CDR3 nucleotide sequence: TGTGCCAGCAGTGAGTACAAGGGCTACAATCAGCCCCAGCATTTT.

The genes are TRBV7-3 and TRBJ2-7; the D gene is possibly TRBD2 (5 bases). V was clipped by 0 bases and J by 4 bases, with 7 bases between them. The CDR3 length is 13 residues. Germline V gene data show CDR1 as SGHTA and CDR2 as FQGTGA. The CDR3 loop is CASSLTGDYEQYF. The DNA of the CDR3 is TGTGCCAGCAGCTTAACGGGAGATTACGAGCAGTACTTC.